Given below is one T cell receptor (beta chain) in context. The sample belongs to a study of blood T cells in healthy people across ages. A second PCR of 7 to 11 cycles used a sample-barcoded 5' primer and a J-beta primer mix. Each CDR3 protein gets one entry after TCRdb re-called the 5' RACE reads with MiXCR. The data hold some 920,000 distinct CDR3 sequences, with roughly 47% observed a single time. V gave up 4 bases and J gave up 2 bases, with 12 bases separating them. Germline V gene data show CDR1 as MGHRA and CDR2 as YSYEKL. This CDR3 comprises 14 residues. The origin of this receptor is a woman aged 55-70 years in good health. The sequenced sample consisted of blood. This chain connects TRBV4-1 to TRBJ2-7; D not certain. The CDR3 nucleotides read TGCGCCAGCAGCCGGGCACTACAAGCCTACGAGCAGTACTTC. This gives the protein CASSRALQAYEQYF.